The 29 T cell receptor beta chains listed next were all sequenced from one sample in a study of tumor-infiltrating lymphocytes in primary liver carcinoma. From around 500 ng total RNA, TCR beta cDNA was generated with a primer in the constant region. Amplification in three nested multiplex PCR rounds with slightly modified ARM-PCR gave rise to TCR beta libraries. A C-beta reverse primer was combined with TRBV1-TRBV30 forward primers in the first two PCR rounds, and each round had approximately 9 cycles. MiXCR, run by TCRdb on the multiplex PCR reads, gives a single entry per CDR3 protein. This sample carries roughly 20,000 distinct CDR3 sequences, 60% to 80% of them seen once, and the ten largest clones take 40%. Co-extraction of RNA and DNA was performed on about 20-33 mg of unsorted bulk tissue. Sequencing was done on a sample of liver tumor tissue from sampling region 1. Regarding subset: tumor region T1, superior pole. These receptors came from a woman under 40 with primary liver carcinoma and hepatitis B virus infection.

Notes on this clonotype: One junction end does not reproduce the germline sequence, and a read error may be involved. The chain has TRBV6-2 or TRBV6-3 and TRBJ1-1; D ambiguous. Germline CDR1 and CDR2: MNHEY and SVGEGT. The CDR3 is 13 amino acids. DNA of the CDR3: TGTTCCAGCAGCTACCAAGTCCGAACTGAAGCTTTCTTT. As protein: CSSSYQVRTEAFF.

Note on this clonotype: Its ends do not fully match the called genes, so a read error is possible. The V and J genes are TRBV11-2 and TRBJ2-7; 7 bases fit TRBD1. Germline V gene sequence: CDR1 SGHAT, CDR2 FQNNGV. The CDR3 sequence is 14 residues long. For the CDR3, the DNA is TGTACCTGCAGCCGCCTCGGGATAGGGGGCGAGCGGTACTTC. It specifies CTCSRLGIGGERYF.

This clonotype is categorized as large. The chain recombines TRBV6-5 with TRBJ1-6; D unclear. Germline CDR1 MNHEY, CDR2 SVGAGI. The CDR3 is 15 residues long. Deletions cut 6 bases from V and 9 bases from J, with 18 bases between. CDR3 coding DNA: TGTGCCAGCAGGGAAAGGAGTGCCCCCCTTTCACCCCTCCACTTT. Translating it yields CASRERSAPLSPLHF.

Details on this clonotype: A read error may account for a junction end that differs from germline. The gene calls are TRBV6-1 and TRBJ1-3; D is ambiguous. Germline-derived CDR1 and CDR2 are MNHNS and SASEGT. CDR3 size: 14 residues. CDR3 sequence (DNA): TGTGCCTGCAGTGGAGCTGTCTCTGGAAACACGATATATTTT. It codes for CACSGAVSGNTIYF.

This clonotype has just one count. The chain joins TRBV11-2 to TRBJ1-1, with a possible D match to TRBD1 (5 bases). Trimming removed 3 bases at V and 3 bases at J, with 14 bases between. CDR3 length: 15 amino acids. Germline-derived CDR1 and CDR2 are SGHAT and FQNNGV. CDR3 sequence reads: CASSFKGWGYTEAFF. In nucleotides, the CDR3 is TGTGCCAGCAGCTTCAAAGGATGGGGGTACACTGAAGCTTTCTTT.

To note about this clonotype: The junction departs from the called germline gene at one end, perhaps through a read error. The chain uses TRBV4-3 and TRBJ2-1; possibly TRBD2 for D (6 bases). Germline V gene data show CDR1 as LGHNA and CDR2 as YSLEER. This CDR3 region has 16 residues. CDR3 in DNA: TGCGCCAGCAGCCAAGATGCGGGAAGCTCCTACAATGAACAGTCGTTC. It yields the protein CASSQDAGSSYNEQSF.

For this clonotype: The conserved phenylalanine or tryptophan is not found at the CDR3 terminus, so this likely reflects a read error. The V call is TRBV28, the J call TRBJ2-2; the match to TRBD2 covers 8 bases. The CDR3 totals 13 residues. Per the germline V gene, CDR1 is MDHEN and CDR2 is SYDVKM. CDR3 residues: CDSSLSGSRELFS. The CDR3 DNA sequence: TGTGACAGCAGTTTGAGCGGGAGCCGGGAGCTGTTTTCT.

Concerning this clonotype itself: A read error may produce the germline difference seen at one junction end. The CDR3 nucleotides are TGTCCCAGCAAAGCGGGAGGGGCCGGGGAGCTGTTTTTT. Amino acid sequence: CPSKAGGAGELFF. The gene calls are TRBV2 and TRBJ2-2; TRBD2 matches 10 bases. This CDR3 has 13 amino acids. CDR1 is SNHLY and CDR2 is FYNNEI in the germline V gene.

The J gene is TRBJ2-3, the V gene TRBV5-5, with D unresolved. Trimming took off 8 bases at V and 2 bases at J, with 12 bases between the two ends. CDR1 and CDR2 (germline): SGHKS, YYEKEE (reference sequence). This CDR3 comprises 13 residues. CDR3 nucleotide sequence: TGTGCCAGGAGTTCGGTCTACACAGATACGCAGTATTTT. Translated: CARSSVYTDTQYF.

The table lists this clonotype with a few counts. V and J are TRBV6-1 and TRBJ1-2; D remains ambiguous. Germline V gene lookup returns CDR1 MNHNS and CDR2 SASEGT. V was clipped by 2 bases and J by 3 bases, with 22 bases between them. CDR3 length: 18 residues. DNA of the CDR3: TGTGCCAGCAGTGAACGGTTCCTGATCCTTAGATCGGACTATGGCTACACCTTC. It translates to CASSERFLILRSDYGYTF.

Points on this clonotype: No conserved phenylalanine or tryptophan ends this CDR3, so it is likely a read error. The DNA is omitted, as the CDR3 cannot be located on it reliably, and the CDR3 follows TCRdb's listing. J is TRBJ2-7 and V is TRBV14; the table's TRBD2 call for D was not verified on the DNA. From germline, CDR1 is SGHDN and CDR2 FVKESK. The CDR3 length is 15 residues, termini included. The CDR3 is CASRQAAGTDYEQYI.

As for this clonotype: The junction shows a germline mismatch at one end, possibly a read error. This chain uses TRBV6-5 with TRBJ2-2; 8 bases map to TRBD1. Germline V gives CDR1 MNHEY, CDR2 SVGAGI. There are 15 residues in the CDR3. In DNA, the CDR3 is TGTGCCAGCAATCCGCGGACAGGGTTCACAGGGGAGCTGTGTTTT. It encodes CASNPRTGFTGELCF.

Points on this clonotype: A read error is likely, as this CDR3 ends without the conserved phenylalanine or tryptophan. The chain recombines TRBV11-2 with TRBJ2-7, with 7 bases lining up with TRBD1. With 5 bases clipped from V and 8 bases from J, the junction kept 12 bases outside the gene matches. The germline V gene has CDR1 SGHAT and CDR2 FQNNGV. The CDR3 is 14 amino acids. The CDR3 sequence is CASSRLGIGGKQYL. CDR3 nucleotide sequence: TGTGCCAGCAGCCGCCTCGGTATAGGGGGCAAGCAGTACTTG.

CDR3 residues: CASRPKQGAGQNEQYF. CDR3 bases: TGTGCCAGTAGACCCAAACAGGGGGCCGGTCAGAACGAGCAGTACTTC. V usage is TRBV7-9 and J usage is TRBJ2-7, with 9 nucleotides matching TRBD1. J was trimmed by 5 bases and V by 9 bases; bases with no gene match: 17. The CDR3 is made up of 16 amino acids. Looked up from germline, CDR1 is SEHNR and CDR2 is FQNEAQ (reference sequence).

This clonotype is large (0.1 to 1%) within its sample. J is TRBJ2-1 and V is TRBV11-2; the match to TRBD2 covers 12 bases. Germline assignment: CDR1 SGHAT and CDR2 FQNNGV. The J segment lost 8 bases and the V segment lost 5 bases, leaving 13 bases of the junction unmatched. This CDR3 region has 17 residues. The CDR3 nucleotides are TGTGCCAGCAGCCTTACTAGCGGGAGGTTCCCAGGCGATGAGCAGTTCTTC. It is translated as CASSLTSGRFPGDEQFF.

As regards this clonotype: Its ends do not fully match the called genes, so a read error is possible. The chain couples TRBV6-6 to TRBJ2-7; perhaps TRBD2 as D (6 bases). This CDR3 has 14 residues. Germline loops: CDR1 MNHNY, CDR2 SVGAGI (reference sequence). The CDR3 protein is CASSYAPAGGEQCF. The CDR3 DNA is TGTGCCAGCAGTTATGCACCAGCGGGTGGTGAGCAGTGCTTC.

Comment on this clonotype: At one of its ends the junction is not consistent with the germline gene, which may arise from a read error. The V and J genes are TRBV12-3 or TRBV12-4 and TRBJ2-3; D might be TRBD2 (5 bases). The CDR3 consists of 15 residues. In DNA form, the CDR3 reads TGTGCAAGCAGTTTTCCCCCTCCTAGCACAGATACGTACTATTTT. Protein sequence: CASSFPPPSTDTYYF.

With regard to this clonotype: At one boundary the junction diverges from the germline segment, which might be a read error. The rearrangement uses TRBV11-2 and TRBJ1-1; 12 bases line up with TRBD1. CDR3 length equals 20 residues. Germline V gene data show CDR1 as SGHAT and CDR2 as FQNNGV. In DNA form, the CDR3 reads TGTGCCAACAGCGCTCGGGACAGGGGGCACAAGAGGTGGAGTGACAATGAAGCTTTCTTT. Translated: CANSARDRGHKRWSDNEAFF.

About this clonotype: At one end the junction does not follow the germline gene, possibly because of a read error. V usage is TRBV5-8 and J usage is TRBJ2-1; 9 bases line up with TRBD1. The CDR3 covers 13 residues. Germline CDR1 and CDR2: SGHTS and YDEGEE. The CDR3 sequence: CAGSLDRGSEQLF. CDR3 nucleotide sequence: TGTGCCGGCAGCTTGGACAGGGGCAGTGAGCAGCTCTTC.

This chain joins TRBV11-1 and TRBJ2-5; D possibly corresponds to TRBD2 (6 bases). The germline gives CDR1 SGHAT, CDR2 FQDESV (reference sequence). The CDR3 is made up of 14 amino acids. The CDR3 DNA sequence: TGTGATAGCGGCTTAGCAGGGCGCGAAGAGACCCAGTACTTC. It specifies CDSGLAGREETQYF. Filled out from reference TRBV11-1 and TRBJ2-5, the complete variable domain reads EAEVAQSPRYKITEKSQAVAFWCDPISGHATLYWYRQILGQGPELLVQFQDESVVDDSQLPKDRFSAERLKGVDSTLKIQPAELGDSAMYLCDSGLAGREETQYFGPGTRLLVL.

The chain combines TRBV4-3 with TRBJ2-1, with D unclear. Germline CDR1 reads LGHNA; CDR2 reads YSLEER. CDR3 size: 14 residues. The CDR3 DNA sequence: TGCCCCAACAGCCGCACAGAGTTGGTCAATGAGCAGTTCTTC. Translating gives CPNSRTELVNEQFF.

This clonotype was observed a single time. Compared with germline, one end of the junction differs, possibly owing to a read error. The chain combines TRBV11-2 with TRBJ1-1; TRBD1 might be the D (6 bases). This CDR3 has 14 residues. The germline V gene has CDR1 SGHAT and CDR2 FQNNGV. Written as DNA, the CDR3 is TGTGCAAGCAGATATATAGGGGGGAGCGCTGAAGCTTTCTTT. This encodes CASRYIGGSAEAFF.

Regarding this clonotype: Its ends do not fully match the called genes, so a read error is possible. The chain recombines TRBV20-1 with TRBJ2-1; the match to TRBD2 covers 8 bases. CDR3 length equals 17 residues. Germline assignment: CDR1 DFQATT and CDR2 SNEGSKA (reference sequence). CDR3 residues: CSARDSRGTRGTYEQSF. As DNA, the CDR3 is TGCAGTGCTAGAGACTCCCGGGGGACTAGAGGGACCTATGAGCAGTCCTTC.

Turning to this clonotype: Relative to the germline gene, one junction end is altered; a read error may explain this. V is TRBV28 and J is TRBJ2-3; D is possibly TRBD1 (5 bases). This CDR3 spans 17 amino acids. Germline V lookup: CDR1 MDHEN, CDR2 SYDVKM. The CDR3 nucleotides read TGTGCCAGCAGTTTTGACGGTATGACGTGGGGCACAGCTACGCAGTATTTT. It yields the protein CASSFDGMTWGTATQYF. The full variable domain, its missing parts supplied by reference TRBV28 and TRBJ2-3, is DVKVTQSSRYLVKRTGEKVFLECVQDMDHENMFWYRQDPGLGLRLIYFSYDVKMKEKGDIPEGYSVSREKKERFSLILESASTNQTSMYLCASSFDGMTWGTATQYFGPGTRLTVL.

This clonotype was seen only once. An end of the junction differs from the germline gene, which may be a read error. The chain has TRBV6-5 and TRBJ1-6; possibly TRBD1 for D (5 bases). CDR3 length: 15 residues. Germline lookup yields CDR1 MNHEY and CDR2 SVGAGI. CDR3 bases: TGTGTCAGCAGGGAAGGGAGTGCCTCCCTTTCACCCCTCCACTTT. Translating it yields CVSREGSASLSPLHF.

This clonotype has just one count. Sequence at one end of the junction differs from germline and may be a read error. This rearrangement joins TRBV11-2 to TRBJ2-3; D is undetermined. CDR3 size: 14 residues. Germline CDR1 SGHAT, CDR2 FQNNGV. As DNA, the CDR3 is TGTGCCAACAGCTTTTCAGGACCCACAGATACACAGTATTTT. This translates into CANSFSGPTDTQYF.

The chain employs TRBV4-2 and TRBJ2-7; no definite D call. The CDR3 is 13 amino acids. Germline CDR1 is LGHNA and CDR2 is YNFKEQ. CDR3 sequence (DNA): TGTGTCAGAAATCAACTTAGTCACTACGAGCAGTACTTC. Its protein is CVRNQLSHYEQYF.

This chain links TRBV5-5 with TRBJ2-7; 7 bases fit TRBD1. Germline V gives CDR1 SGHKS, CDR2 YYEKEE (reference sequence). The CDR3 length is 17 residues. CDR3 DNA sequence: TGTGTCAGTAGAGCTTGGCAGCTGCGGACAGGAAACTACGAGCAGTACTTC. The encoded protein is CVSRAWQLRTGNYEQYF.

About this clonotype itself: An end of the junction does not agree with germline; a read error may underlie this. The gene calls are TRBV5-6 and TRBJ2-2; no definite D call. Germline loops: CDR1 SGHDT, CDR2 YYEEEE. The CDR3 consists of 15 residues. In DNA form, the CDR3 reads TGTGCCGGCAGCTTGTTATCCAGAGTCACCGGGGAGCTGTTTTTT. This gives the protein CAGSLLSRVTGELFF.